Shown below are 8 T cell receptor beta chains from a single sample sequenced in a study of control samples from healthy donors and cancer patients. Using immunoSEQ multiplex PCR, the repertoire was profiled, and TCRdb retains in-frame clones only, with some absent. The sample lists approximately 89,000 clones, approximately 89% occurring once. Sequencing used blood. These receptors were collected from a man between 25 and 39 years old in good health.

The chain links TRBV30 to TRBJ1-1; weak D call: TRBD1 (6 bases). The V end was cut by 2 bases, the J end by 10 bases, with 11 bases between. In germline, CDR1 is GTSNPN, CDR2 SVGIG (reference sequence). This CDR3 has 11 amino acids. DNA of the CDR3: TGTGCCTGGAGTCAGGGGAGGATAGCTTTCTTT. The encoded protein is CAWSQGRIAFF.

The chain uses TRBV5-1 and TRBJ1-6; perhaps TRBD1 as D (6 bases). Trimming shortened V by 4 bases and J by 11 bases, and 13 bases separated the two germline ends. This CDR3 is built from 13 residues. Germline V CDR1 and CDR2: SGHRS, YFSETQ. The CDR3, as DNA: TGCGCCAGCAGCCCTAAGGGGGGGACACCCCTCCACTTT. It encodes CASSPKGGTPLHF.

Regarding this clone: The junction differs from germline at one of its ends, possibly a read error. The rearrangement links TRBV7-8 to TRBJ1-2, with D unclear. Per the germline V gene, CDR1 is SGHVS and CDR2 is FQNEAQ. The CDR3 covers 9 residues. CDR3 protein: CASSPREGW. The CDR3 DNA is TGTGCCAGCAGCCCGCGGGAGGGCTGG.

In nucleotides, the CDR3 is TGCGCCAGCAGCCAAGAGGCAGGCGGGAACACCGGGGAGCTGTTTTTT. Residues: CASSQEAGGNTGELFF. The chain links TRBV4-1 to TRBJ2-2; D is ambiguous. Germline values: CDR1 MGHRA, CDR2 YSYEKL. Trimming shortened V by 0 bases and J by 1 base, and 9 bases separated the two germline ends. The CDR3 is made up of 16 amino acids.

The chain links TRBV5-1 to TRBJ2-1; tentative D call: TRBD2 (5 bases). This CDR3 region has 19 residues. With 6 bases removed from V and 3 bases from J, the gap between germline ends came to 28 bases. Germline V CDR1 and CDR2: SGHRS, YFSETQ. CDR3 coding DNA: TGCGCCAGCATCAACGGAGGAGAGATTGGTGACGGCGGCTACAATGAGCAGTTCTTC. Its protein product is CASINGGEIGDGGYNEQFF.

This chain uses TRBV7-8 with TRBJ1-6; 8 bases are a match to TRBD1. CDR1 and CDR2 (germline): SGHVS, FQNEAQ. Trimming took 5 bases from V and 6 from J; bases not matched to a gene: 6. CDR3 length: 15 residues. The CDR3 loop is CASSPDRAANSPLHF. The CDR3 DNA reads TGTGCCAGCAGCCCGGACAGGGCGGCTAATTCACCCCTCCACTTT.

The table lists this clone with a count of one. The DNA of the CDR3 is TGCAGCGTTGTGGGGGGCGGCTACAATGAGCAGTTCTTC. Its translation: CSVVGGGYNEQFF. V and J are TRBV29-1 and TRBJ2-1, with D possibly called TRBD1 or TRBD2 (6 bases each). This CDR3 region has 13 residues. V was pared by 4 bases and J by 3 bases, with 10 bases between. Germline values: CDR1 SQVTM, CDR2 ANQGSEA.

The chain couples TRBV19 to TRBJ2-1; D perhaps matches TRBD2 (7 bases). The CDR3 is 13 residues long. Germline assignment: CDR1 LNHDA and CDR2 SQIVND (reference sequence). V was shortened by 3 bases and J by 11 bases, with 14 bases between the two germline ends. CDR3 nucleotide sequence: TGTGCCAGTAGTATGGGGGGGGCTAGCCAGCAGTTCTTC. This sequence encodes CASSMGGASQQFF.